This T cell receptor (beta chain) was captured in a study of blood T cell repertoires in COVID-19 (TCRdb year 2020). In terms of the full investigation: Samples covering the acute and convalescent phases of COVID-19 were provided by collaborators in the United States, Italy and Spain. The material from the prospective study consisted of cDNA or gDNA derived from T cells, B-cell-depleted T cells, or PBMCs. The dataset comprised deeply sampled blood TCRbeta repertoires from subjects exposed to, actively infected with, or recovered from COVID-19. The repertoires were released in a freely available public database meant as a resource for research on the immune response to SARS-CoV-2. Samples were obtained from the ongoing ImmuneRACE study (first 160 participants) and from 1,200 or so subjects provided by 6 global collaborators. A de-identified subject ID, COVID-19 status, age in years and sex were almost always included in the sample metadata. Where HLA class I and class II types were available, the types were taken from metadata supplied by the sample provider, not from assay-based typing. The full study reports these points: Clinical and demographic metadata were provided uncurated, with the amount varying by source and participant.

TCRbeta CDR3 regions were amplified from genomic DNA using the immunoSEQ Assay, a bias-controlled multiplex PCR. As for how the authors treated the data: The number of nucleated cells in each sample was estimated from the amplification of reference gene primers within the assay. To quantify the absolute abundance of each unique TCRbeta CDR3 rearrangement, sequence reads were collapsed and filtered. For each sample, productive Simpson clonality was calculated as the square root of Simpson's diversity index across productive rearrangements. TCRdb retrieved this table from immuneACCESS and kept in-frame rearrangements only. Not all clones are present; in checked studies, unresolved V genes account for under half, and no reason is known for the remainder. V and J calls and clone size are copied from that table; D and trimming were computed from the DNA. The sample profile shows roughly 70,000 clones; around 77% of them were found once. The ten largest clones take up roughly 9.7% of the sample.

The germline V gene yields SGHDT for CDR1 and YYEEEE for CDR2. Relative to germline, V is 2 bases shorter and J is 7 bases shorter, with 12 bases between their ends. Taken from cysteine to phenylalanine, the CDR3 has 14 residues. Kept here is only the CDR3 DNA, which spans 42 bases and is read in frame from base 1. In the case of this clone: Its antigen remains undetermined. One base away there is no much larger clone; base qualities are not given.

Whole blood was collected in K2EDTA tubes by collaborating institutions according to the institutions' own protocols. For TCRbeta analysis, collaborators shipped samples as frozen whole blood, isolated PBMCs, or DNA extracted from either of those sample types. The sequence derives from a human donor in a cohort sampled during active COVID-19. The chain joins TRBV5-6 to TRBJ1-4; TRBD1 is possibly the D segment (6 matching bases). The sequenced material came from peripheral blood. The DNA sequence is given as TGTGCCAGCAGCTTTTTGGGGGCGGGTGAAAAACTGTTTTTT. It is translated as CASSFLGAGEKLFF.